A single sample gave rise to the 5 T cell receptor beta chains below, sequenced in a study of T cells in Graves' hyperthyroidism and ophthalmopathy. TCR beta CDR3 regions were amplified from RNA transcripts. TCR CDR3 underwent first-round RT-PCR with the HTBI primer set. Using its own MiXCR run on the multiplex PCR reads, TCRdb lists one record per CDR3 protein. The sample consists of about 640,000 distinct CDR3 sequences, less than 25% of them appearing once. Sequencing was carried out using blood. These TCRs come from a man aged 25-45 years with Graves' ophthalmopathy.

This clonotype was detected many times. V and J are TRBV6-1 and TRBJ1-5; 10 nucleotides align to TRBD1. This CDR3 comprises 19 residues. The trim removed 3 bases at V and 7 bases at J, leaving 18 bases unmatched. Germline CDR1 is MNHNS and CDR2 is SASEGT. CDR3 sequence: CASSDPGQGRKLDRQPQHF. The CDR3 DNA reads TGTGCCAGCAGTGATCCGGGACAGGGGAGGAAACTCGATAGGCAGCCCCAGCATTTT.

The chain employs TRBV4-1 and TRBJ1-5, with D possibly being TRBD1 (6 bases). The CDR3 runs 15 residues. Per germline, CDR1 MGHRA and CDR2 YSYEKL. Trimming removed 0 bases from V and 6 bases from J, with 12 bases in between. The CDR3 here is CASSQESGAGQPQHF. Here the CDR3 DNA reads TGCGCCAGCAGCCAAGAGTCGGGGGCTGGTCAGCCCCAGCATTTT.

The sample holds many counts of this clonotype. V gene TRBV11-2 combines with J gene TRBJ2-3; D is perhaps TRBD1 (6 bases). From germline, CDR1 is SGHAT and CDR2 FQNNGV. This CDR3 has 18 residues. V lost 5 bases, J lost 0 bases, and 21 bases lay in between. The CDR3 nucleotides read TGTGCCAGCAGCCCTACAGGGTTCGGCGGGTTTAGCACAGATACGCAGTATTTT. This gives the protein CASSPTGFGGFSTDTQYF.

Only a few counts were recorded for this clonotype. The V gene is TRBV20-1, the J gene TRBJ1-5, with 7 bases that match TRBD1. Germline assignment: CDR1 DFQATT and CDR2 SNEGSKA (reference sequence). The CDR3 runs 12 residues. For the CDR3, the DNA is TGCTCGACGACAGGGAGCGGTCAGCCCCAGCATTTT. Protein product: CSTTGSGQPQHF.

This clonotype was seen a handful of times. CDR3 nucleotide sequence: TGTGCCAGCAGCCTAAGGGATCTAGCCAAAAACATTCAGTACTTC. Its translation: CASSLRDLAKNIQYF. The chain recombines TRBV11-2 with TRBJ2-4; D is unresolved. This CDR3 is 15 amino acids long. From germline, CDR1 is SGHAT and CDR2 FQNNGV. V lost 5 bases to trimming and J lost 0 bases, with 11 bases between them.